This T cell receptor (beta chain) originates from a study of Graves' ophthalmopathy and Graves' hyperthyroidism. Study-wide context: At the time of initial diagnosis and before any treatment, peripheral blood was collected. The study's findings and limits: Among thyroid clonotypes expanded above 0.001 frequency, most also appeared in blood. Classification of ophthalmopathy versus stable hyperthyroidism by a 13-signature model yielded around 90% sensitivity and roughly 80% specificity.

CDR3 length: 14 amino acids. Between the trimmed V and J ends, which lost 6 bases and 1 base, there was a span of 12 bases. With regard to this clonotype: Antigen unknown.

RNA transcripts were the template, and TCR beta CDR3 regions were amplified from them. RT-PCR was first run with HTBI primers, then multiplex PCR in a second round. One entry per CDR3 protein results from TCRdb running MiXCR on the multiplex PCR reads. Counted here are approximately 410,000 distinct CDR3 sequences, 15% occurring once; the ten biggest clones make up roughly 7%. This receptor was identified in a woman under 30 with stable Graves' hyperthyroidism. Sequencing used peripheral blood. The chain is built from TRBV12-3 or TRBV12-4 and TRBJ2-5; D perhaps matches TRBD2 (5 bases). The CDR3 DNA is TGTGCCAGCAGCAACCCGCGGGTCCAAGAGACCCAGTACTTC. This sequence encodes CASSNPRVQETQYF.